The rows below give T cell receptor beta chains drawn from one sample of a study of regulatory T cells in long-lasting Graves disease. TCRdb fed the multiplex PCR reads into MiXCR, producing one record per CDR3 protein. The sample consists of roughly 500,000 distinct CDR3 sequences, roughly 14% of them appearing once. In addition, the sample was reused for a study of T cells in Graves' hyperthyroidism and ophthalmopathy.

The sequencing here drew on peripheral blood mononuclear cells (PBMCs), taken at new diagnosis, from a patient treated with antithyroid drugs. All receptors derive from a man younger than 40 with Graves disease. The CDR3 runs from the conserved cysteine through the conserved F or W. D genes are given only for firm matches. Expanded clones are given a class, and other clones once, few, many or no size at all.

CDR3 length,D gene,J gene,clone size,V gene,CDR3 protein,CDR3 DNA
14,.,TRBJ2-5,.,TRBV20-1,CSAREFSEQETQYF,TGCAGTGCTAGAGAATTTTCGGAACAAGAGACCCAGTACTTC
14,.,TRBJ2-7,many,TRBV5-6,CASSRGAGTAEQYF,TGTGCCAGCAGCCGGGGGGCGGGAACGGCGGAGCAGTACTTC
15,.,TRBJ1-6,few,TRBV9,CASSVSIGRNSPLHF,TGTGCCAGCAGCGTAAGCATAGGAAGGAATTCACCCCTCCACTTT
14,TRBD2,TRBJ2-5,many,TRBV20-1,CSASLREGGETQYF,TGCAGTGCTAGCCTCCGGGAGGGGGGGGAGACCCAGTACTTC
16,.,TRBJ2-5,many,TRBV9,CASSPPLVGRQETQYF,TGTGCCAGCAGCCCCCCGTTGGTGGGGAGACAAGAGACCCAGTACTTC
14,.,TRBJ2-5,many,TRBV7-9,CASREGWGQETQYF,TGTGCCAGCAGGGAAGGATGGGGCCAAGAGACCCAGTACTTC
15,.,TRBJ2-1,many,TRBV7-8,CASSLLKHFYNEQFF,TGTGCCAGCAGCTTACTCAAGCACTTCTACAATGAGCAGTTCTTC
14,TRBD2,TRBJ2-3,.,TRBV20-1,CSVTSGGGTDTQYF,TGCAGTGTGACTAGCGGAGGGGGCACAGATACGCAGTATTTT
14,.,TRBJ2-3,many,TRBV7-3,CASSLLGSTDTQYF,TGTGCCAGCAGCTTGCTCGGGTCCACAGATACGCAGTATTTT
14,.,TRBJ2-1,few,TRBV6-2/TRBV6-3,CASTLLDLYNEQFF,TGTGCCAGCACCCTACTAGATTTGTACAATGAGCAGTTCTTC
16,.,TRBJ1-6,.,TRBV10-3,CAISELELTYNSPLHF,TGTGCCATCAGTGAGTTGGAGCTGACATATAATTCACCCCTCCACTTT
14,.,TRBJ1-1,many,TRBV7-2,CASNGQARATEAFF,TGTGCCAGCAATGGACAAGCCAGGGCCACTGAAGCTTTCTTT
16,.,TRBJ2-6,many,TRBV28,CASSLARDSGANVLTF,TGTGCCAGCAGTTTGGCAAGGGACTCTGGGGCCAACGTCCTGACTTTC
13,.,TRBJ2-7,many,TRBV10-1,CASQAPGTYEQYF,TGCGCCAGCCAGGCCCCTGGTACCTACGAGCAGTACTTC
13,.,TRBJ2-7,many,TRBV24-1,CATSEKSDYEQYF,TGTGCCACCAGTGAAAAATCAGACTACGAGCAGTACTTC
15,.,TRBJ2-5,.,TRBV5-1,CASSSFVSKWETQYF,TGCGCCAGCAGCTCCTTTGTTAGCAAATGGGAGACCCAGTACTTC
15,.,TRBJ1-4,.,TRBV5-1,CASSLDWSTYEKLFF,TGCGCCAGCAGCCTAGACTGGTCAACTTATGAAAAACTGTTTTTT
16,TRBD1,TRBJ2-2,many,TRBV15,CATSLGQGVNTGELFF,TGTGCCACCAGCCTTGGACAGGGGGTCAACACCGGGGAGCTGTTTTTT
16,TRBD2,TRBJ2-1,.,TRBV15,CATRPIAGGSYNEQFF,TGTGCCACCAGGCCCATAGCGGGAGGCTCCTACAATGAGCAGTTCTTC
15,TRBD2,TRBJ2-2,few,TRBV27,CASKLAGTNTGELFF,TGTGCCAGCAAACTAGCGGGCACCAACACCGGGGAGCTGTTTTTT
15,TRBD2,TRBJ2-1,many,TRBV7-2,CASSLGGLAGDEQFF,TGTGCCAGCAGCTTAGGGGGACTAGCGGGAGACGAGCAGTTCTTC
16,.,TRBJ2-5,few,TRBV5-1,CASSLVPGAGQETQYF,TGCGCCAGCAGCTTGGTCCCAGGGGCAGGCCAAGAGACCCAGTACTTC
12,.,TRBJ2-7,many,TRBV3-1,CASSQYSYEQYF,TGTGCCAGCAGCCAATACTCTTACGAGCAGTACTTC
14,.,TRBJ2-5,.,TRBV6-9,CASSSNGDQETQYF,TGTGCCAGCAGTTCCAACGGGGACCAAGAGACCCAGTACTTC
12,.,TRBJ2-1,.,TRBV2,CASSENGRPRFF,TGTGCCAGCAGTGAAAATGGGCGCCCGAGGTTCTTC
14,TRBD2,TRBJ2-7,.,TRBV10-2,CASSTGTSTGEQYF,TGCGCCAGCAGCACCGGGACTAGCACAGGCGAGCAGTACTTC
14,.,TRBJ2-7,many,TRBV11-2,CASSLIFVHYEQYF,TGTGCCAGCAGCCTGATATTCGTCCACTACGAGCAGTACTTC
15,.,TRBJ1-2,many,TRBV2,CASREGQANNYGYTF,TGTGCCAGCAGAGAAGGACAAGCCAATAACTATGGCTACACCTTC
14,.,TRBJ2-2,few,TRBV18,CASSPPGYTGELFF,TGTGCCAGCTCACCCCCAGGGTACACCGGGGAGCTGTTTTTT
16,TRBD1,TRBJ1-2,.,TRBV5-1,CASSLVVTGGAGGYTF,TGCGCCAGCAGCTTGGTTGTGACAGGGGGCGCCGGTGGCTACACCTTC
17,.,TRBJ2-6,many,TRBV2,CASSSPGAATGANVLTF,TGTGCCAGCAGTTCCCCAGGGGCAGCCACTGGGGCCAACGTCCTGACTTTC
16,TRBD2,TRBJ2-7,many,TRBV20-1,CSARDYLAGGSYEQYF,TGCAGTGCTAGAGATTACCTAGCGGGAGGTTCCTACGAGCAGTACTTC
15,.,TRBJ2-1,.,TRBV7-9,CASSNRVSSYNEQFF,TGTGCCAGCAGCAACAGGGTAAGCTCCTACAATGAGCAGTTCTTC
12,.,TRBJ1-2,many,TRBV6-1,CASSELREGYTF,TGTGCCAGCAGTGAACTCCGGGAGGGCTACACCTTC
15,TRBD1,TRBJ2-7,.,TRBV19,CASSNPGQGVYEQYF,TGTGCCAGTAGTAACCCGGGACAGGGGGTCTACGAGCAGTACTTC
14,.,TRBJ1-6,many,TRBV30,CAWSVVGANSPLHF,TGTGCCTGGAGTGTAGTCGGCGCTAATTCACCCCTCCACTTT
13,.,TRBJ2-3,many,TRBV5-1,CASSLGRADTQYF,TGTGCCAGCAGCTTAGGCAGGGCAGATACGCAGTATTTT
13,.,TRBJ2-7,many,TRBV29-1,CSVPGPSSYEQYF,TGCAGCGTTCCGGGCCCGAGCTCCTACGAGCAGTACTTC
12,.,TRBJ2-2,.,TRBV18,CASSSASGELFF,TGTGCCAGCTCTTCGGCCTCCGGGGAGCTGTTTTTT
13,.,TRBJ2-7,many,TRBV12-3/TRBV12-4,CASSFSGTYEQYF,TGTGCCAGCAGTTTTTCGGGGACCTACGAGCAGTACTTC